This entry lists 25 T cell receptor beta chains sequenced from one sample in a study of T cell clones after liver transplantation. The protocol was immunoSEQ multiplex PCR, while the TCRdb copy is restricted to in-frame clones and leaves out a portion. The sample has around 120,000 clones, 90% seen once; the top ten hold approximately 0.84%. The sequenced sample was CD4+ T cells from blood, obtained 12 months after liver transplant. The receptors come from a human patient who received a liver transplant. The T cells may partly be graft donor cells.

The CDR3 coding sequence is TGTGCCAGCAGCCGAGGACAGATGAACACTGAAGCTTTCTTT. Its protein is CASSRGQMNTEAFF. The chain has TRBV11-1 and TRBJ1-1, with D tentatively TRBD1 (6 bases). The CDR3 has 14 amino acids. Germline-derived CDR1 and CDR2 are SGHAT and FQDESV (reference sequence). Trimming removed 5 bases from V and 0 bases from J, with 10 bases in between.

The rearrangement links TRBV6-1 to TRBJ1-2; TRBD1 matches 7 bases. Per the germline V gene, CDR1 is MNHNS and CDR2 is SASEGT. V lost 3 bases to trimming and J lost 4 bases; unmatched junction nucleotides: 2. This CDR3 has 13 residues. This chain's CDR3 is CASSETGTYGYTF. DNA for the CDR3: TGTGCCAGCAGTGAGACAGGGACCTATGGCTACACCTTC.

In its sample, this clone was seen once. V and J are TRBV21-1 and TRBJ2-5; the listed D gene, TRBD2, was not tested against the DNA. TRBV21-1 is a pseudogene segment. The length of the CDR3 is 16 residues. The CDR3 nucleotides are TGTGCCAGCAGCTTATGGACTAGCGGGAACCAAGAGACCCAGTACTTC. Translated: CASSLWTSGNQETQYF.

The CDR3 sequence: CASSIGGLPNTGELFF. As DNA, the CDR3 is TGTGCCAGTAGTATTGGAGGACTACCGAACACCGGGGAGCTGTTTTTT. The V call is TRBV19, the J call TRBJ2-2, with a possible D match to TRBD2 (6 bases). Germline V gene lookup returns CDR1 LNHDA and CDR2 SQIVND (reference sequence). The CDR3 covers 16 residues. The germline V and J ends were trimmed by 3 bases and 0 bases, with 11 bases remaining between them.

The CDR3 DNA is TGCGCCAGCAGCGCGGGACAGGGGACAGATGGCTACACCTTC. This translates into CASSAGQGTDGYTF. This chain uses TRBV5-1 with TRBJ1-2; 10 bases line up with TRBD1. The CDR3 is 14 residues long. Germline V CDR1 and CDR2: SGHRS, YFSETQ. V lost 4 bases, J lost 6 bases, and 6 bases stayed unmatched. The whole variable domain, remainder taken from reference TRBV5-1 and TRBJ1-2, is KAGVTQTPRYLIKTRGQQVTLSCSPISGHRSVSWYQQTPGQGLQFLFEYFSETQRNKGNFPGRFSGRQFSNSRSEMNVSTLELGDSALYLCASSAGQGTDGYTFGSGTRLTVV.

CDR3 protein: CASSLDLAGGGYNEQFF. In nucleotides, the CDR3 is TGTGCCAGCAGCTTAGATTTAGCGGGAGGTGGGTACAATGAGCAGTTCTTC. This chain uses TRBV11-3 with TRBJ2-1; 10 nucleotides line up with TRBD2. The V and J ends lost 0 bases and 4 bases, in that order; junction bases with no gene match: 6. The CDR3 sequence is 17 residues long. Germline V gives CDR1 SGHNT, CDR2 YENEEA.

This chain uses TRBV11-2 with TRBJ1-2; D gene unclear. The V end was cut by 1 base, the J end by 2 bases, with 8 bases between. Germline-derived CDR1 and CDR2 are SGHAT and FQNNGV. The length of the CDR3 is 14 residues. This CDR3 reads CASSLAHRNYGYTF. The CDR3 DNA reads as TGTGCCAGCAGCTTAGCCCACAGAAACTATGGCTACACCTTC. The full variable domain, its missing parts supplied by reference TRBV11-2 and TRBJ1-2, is EAGVAQSPRYKIIEKRQSVAFWCNPISGHATLYWYQQILGQGPKLLIQFQNNGVVDDSQLPKDRFSAERLKGVDSTLKIQPAKLEDSAVYLCASSLAHRNYGYTFGSGTRLTVV.

The chain carries TRBV5-1 and TRBJ1-1; D is ambiguous. The germline V gene encodes CDR1 SGHRS and CDR2 YFSETQ. Trimming cost V 0 bases and J 0 bases, with 9 bases left between them. The length of the CDR3 is 15 residues. The CDR3 sequence: CASSLAPGLNTEAFF. The CDR3 DNA is TGCGCCAGCAGCTTGGCGCCAGGCTTGAACACTGAAGCTTTCTTT. The whole variable domain, remainder taken from reference TRBV5-1 and TRBJ1-1, is KAGVTQTPRYLIKTRGQQVTLSCSPISGHRSVSWYQQTPGQGLQFLFEYFSETQRNKGNFPGRFSGRQFSNSRSEMNVSTLELGDSALYLCASSLAPGLNTEAFFGQGTRLTVV.

Only one count was recorded for this clone. The V call is TRBV6-1, the J call TRBJ1-2, with a tentative D call TRBD1 (5 bases). Germline CDR1 is MNHNS and CDR2 is SASEGT. This CDR3 region has 18 residues. Trimming pared 3 bases from V and 4 bases from J, leaving 24 bases between. The CDR3 spells CASSEGRRVFTEGYGYTF. The CDR3 bases are TGTGCCAGCAGTGAGGGACGGAGAGTGTTTACGGAAGGCTATGGCTACACCTTC.

The rearrangement links TRBV5-1 to TRBJ1-1; D ambiguous. Trimming removed 8 bases at V and 3 bases at J, with 20 bases between. The CDR3 runs to 15 residues. Germline CDR1 and CDR2: SGHRS and YFSETQ. The chain's CDR3 is CASYSERAGYTEAFF. DNA of the CDR3: TGCGCCAGTTATTCGGAACGGGCCGGGTACACTGAAGCTTTCTTT.

The chain combines TRBV2 with TRBJ2-3; D is unresolved. Trimming took off 3 bases at V and 5 bases at J, with 9 bases between the two ends. The CDR3 is made up of 13 amino acids. Germline V gives CDR1 SNHLY, CDR2 FYNNEI. The CDR3 nucleotides read TGTGCCAGCAGTGACGGGCAGGTAGATACGCAGTATTTT. Translated, it gives CASSDGQVDTQYF.

CDR3 bases: TGTGCCAGCAGTGACCAGTACGGGGAGGGGGAGCAGTTCTTC. Translation gives CASSDQYGEGEQFF. The chain recombines TRBV6-1 with TRBJ2-1; 7 nucleotides agree with TRBD2. Unmatched junction bases numbered 9, after V lost 3 bases and J lost 10 bases. Germline-derived CDR1 and CDR2 are MNHNS and SASEGT. This CDR3 spans 14 amino acids.

This clone was seen a single time. The V call is TRBV29-1, the J call TRBJ2-5; D unclear. Per germline, CDR1 SQVTM and CDR2 ANQGSEA. The CDR3 runs 12 residues. With 3 bases removed from V and 4 bases from J, the gap between germline ends came to 9 bases. CDR3 amino acids: CSVDRLGETQYF. CDR3 in DNA: TGCAGCGTTGATCGGTTGGGAGAGACCCAGTACTTC.

The V and J genes are TRBV28 and TRBJ1-1, with 9 bases lining up with TRBD1. The germline CDR1 and CDR2 sequences are MDHEN and SYDVKM. With 5 bases clipped from V and 4 bases from J, the junction kept 14 bases outside the gene matches. This CDR3 has 17 residues. CDR3 sequence: CASSDRPIQGAGTEAFF. The CDR3 coding sequence is TGTGCCAGCAGTGACCGACCGATACAGGGGGCGGGCACTGAAGCTTTCTTT.

The sample holds one count of this clone. The rearrangement joins TRBV18 to TRBJ2-3; D is unclear. Trimming left V 1 base short and J 0 bases short, with 14 bases between. The CDR3 spans 17 residues. Germline CDR1 and CDR2: KGHSH and LQKENI. CDR3 protein: CASSPLPPHSSTDTQYF. The CDR3 nucleotides read TGTGCCAGCTCACCACTTCCTCCTCACTCTAGCACAGATACGCAGTATTTT.

V and J are TRBV4-3 and TRBJ2-7; 7 bases line up with TRBD2. Germline CDR1 LGHNA, CDR2 YSLEER. Trimming removed 1 base from V and 6 bases from J; junction bases left unmatched: 9. The length of the CDR3 is 15 residues. The DNA for the CDR3 is TGCGCCAGCAGCCAAGTTGCGGGAGTCAGTGTCGAGCAGTACTTC. Translating it yields CASSQVAGVSVEQYF.

The chain has TRBV19 and TRBJ1-5; 9 bases line up with TRBD1. The CDR3 has 13 amino acids. V gave up 6 bases and J gave up 8 bases; unmatched junction bases: 5. Germline CDR1 and CDR2: LNHDA and SQIVND (reference sequence). In DNA form, the CDR3 reads TGTGCCAGTAGGGACAGGGGAATGGAGCCCCAGCATTTT. The encoded protein is CASRDRGMEPQHF. The variable domain in full, with the rest retrieved from reference TRBV19 and TRBJ1-5, is DGGITQSPKYLFRKEGQNVTLSCEQNLNHDAMYWYRQDPGQGLRLIYYSQIVNDFQKGDIAEGYSVSREKKESFPLTVTSAQKNPTAFYLCASRDRGMEPQHFGDGTRLSIL.

This sequence joins TRBV4-1 and TRBJ2-1, with D perhaps TRBD1 (5 bases). The CDR3 contains 15 residues. Germline V gene sequence: CDR1 MGHRA, CDR2 YSYEKL. V was trimmed by 6 bases and J by 0 bases, leaving 12 bases between them. CDR3 residues: CASRQDPFSYNEQFF. The CDR3 coding sequence is TGCGCCAGCAGACAGGACCCCTTCTCCTACAATGAGCAGTTCTTC.

The J gene is TRBJ2-1, the V gene TRBV10-2; no clear D gene. Trimming cost V 4 bases and J 2 bases, with 15 bases left between them. The CDR3 runs 16 residues. Germline V CDR1 and CDR2: WSHSY, SAAADI. The CDR3 region is CASSAQPFSPYNEQFF. The CDR3 DNA sequence: TGCGCCAGCAGTGCGCAGCCTTTTTCTCCCTACAATGAGCAGTTCTTC.

The chain has TRBV11-2 and TRBJ2-7, with 7 bases fitting TRBD1. The V gene's germline CDR1 is SGHAT and CDR2 FQNNGV. Trimming at V came to 3 bases and at J to 6 bases, leaving 11 bases not matched to a gene. The CDR3 spans 15 residues. The CDR3 reads CASSFLTGMTSEQYF. Written as DNA, the CDR3 is TGTGCCAGCAGCTTTCTGACAGGGATGACCTCCGAGCAGTACTTC.

The V call is TRBV19, the J call TRBJ2-7, with a tentative D call TRBD2 (6 bases). Trimming removed 4 bases from V and 2 bases from J, with 21 bases in between. CDR1 and CDR2 from the germline V gene are LNHDA and SQIVND (reference sequence). The CDR3 extends over 17 amino acids. CDR3 protein: CASSTLLSGNNAYEQYF. CDR3 DNA sequence: TGTGCCAGTAGTACCCTCCTTAGCGGAAATAACGCCTACGAGCAGTACTTC.

The chain links TRBV10-3 to TRBJ2-5; TRBD2 matches at 10 bases. This CDR3 is 14 amino acids long. The trim removed 4 bases at V and 5 bases at J, leaving 4 bases unmatched. Germline loops: CDR1 ENHRY, CDR2 SYGVKD. The CDR3 region has the DNA TGTGCCATCAGTGCTAGCGGGAGTACCGAGACCCAGTACTTC. It encodes CAISASGSTETQYF.

V and J are TRBV4-2 and TRBJ1-2; D remains unclear. The CDR3 has 13 residues. V was clipped by 0 bases and J by 8 bases, with 10 bases between them. Per germline, CDR1 LGHNA and CDR2 YNFKEQ. CDR3 bases: TGTGCCAGCAGCCAAGAAGGGTATGGCGGCTACACCTTC. Residues: CASSQEGYGGYTF.

The chain links TRBV27 to TRBJ2-7; TRBD2 agrees at 7 bases. CDR3 length: 15 residues. The V gene's germline CDR1 is MNHEY and CDR2 SMNVEV (reference sequence). The ends lost 3 bases at V and 4 bases at J; junction bases unmatched: 9. The CDR3 DNA reads TGTGCCAGCAGTTTGAAGGACGGGAGGACATACGAGCAGTACTTC. Its translation: CASSLKDGRTYEQYF.

The V and J genes are TRBV27 and TRBJ2-1; tentative D call: TRBD1 (6 bases). This CDR3 comprises 17 residues. The germline V and J ends were trimmed by 5 bases and 8 bases, with 25 bases remaining between them. The V gene's germline CDR1 is MNHEY and CDR2 SMNVEV (reference sequence). CDR3 DNA sequence: TGTGCCAGCAGTCCCCAAGTTTGGCAGGGGACACGGGATGAGCAGTTCTTC. This encodes CASSPQVWQGTRDEQFF.